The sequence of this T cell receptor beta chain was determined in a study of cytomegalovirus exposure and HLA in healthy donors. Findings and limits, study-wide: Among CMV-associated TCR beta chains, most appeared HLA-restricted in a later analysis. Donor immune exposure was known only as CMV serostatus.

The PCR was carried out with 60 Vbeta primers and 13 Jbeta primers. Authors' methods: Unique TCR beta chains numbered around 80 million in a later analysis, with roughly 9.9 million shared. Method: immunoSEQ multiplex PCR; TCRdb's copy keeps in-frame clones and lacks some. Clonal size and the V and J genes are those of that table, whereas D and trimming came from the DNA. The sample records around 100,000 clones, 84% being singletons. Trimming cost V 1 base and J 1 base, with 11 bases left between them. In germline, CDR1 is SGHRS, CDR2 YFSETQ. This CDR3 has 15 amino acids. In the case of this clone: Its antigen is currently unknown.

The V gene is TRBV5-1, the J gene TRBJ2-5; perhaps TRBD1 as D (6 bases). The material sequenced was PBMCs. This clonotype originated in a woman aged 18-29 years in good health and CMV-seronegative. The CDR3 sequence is CASSLQVGAQETQYF. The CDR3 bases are TGCGCCAGCAGCTTGCAGGTGGGGGCCCAAGAGACCCAGTACTTC.